These 29 T cell receptor beta chains came from one sample sequenced in a study of kidney transplant recipient with SARS-CoV-2 infection (dated by TCRdb to about 2021). Taken with the paper, the label for time point translates to: pre-pandemic baseline sample and day 111 after first positive SARS-CoV-2 test. Instrument used: Illumina MiSeq. In-frame beta chains were kept once TCRdb had trimmed the public reads at Q25 with fastp and called clones with MiXCR. Each CDR3 protein gets just one entry, which takes the most common genes and DNA from the rows behind it. The table for this sample lists fewer than 250,000 distinct CDR3 sequences; under 30% of them were counted only once. Roughly 7% of the sample is in the top ten clones. Sequenced here: a blood sample, sampled at baseline and on roughly day 110 from a kidney transplant recipient. These receptor sequences come from a male patient between 25 and 40 years old who had COVID-19 and was a kidney transplant recipient. After a transplant, not all T cells may be the patient's own; some may come from the graft donor.

This clonotype was counted at least ten times. The rearrangement uses TRBV9 and TRBJ1-1; 8 nucleotides match TRBD1. The CDR3 spans 14 residues. Germline CDR1 and CDR2: SGDLS and YYNGEE. V was clipped by 3 bases and J by 4 bases; unmatched bases: 5. The CDR3 is CASSEGQVGTEAFF. The CDR3 DNA reads as TGTGCCAGCAGCGAGGGACAGGTGGGCACTGAAGCTTTCTTT.

Comments on this clonotype: This sequence may be a read error, since a much larger clone differs from it by one base. The chain is built from TRBV6-5 and TRBJ1-1; D possibly corresponds to TRBD1 (5 bases). Trimming took 8 bases from V and 3 from J, leaving 16 bases between them. The CDR3 contains 14 residues. From germline, CDR1 is MNHEY and CDR2 SVGAGI. The CDR3 loop is CASGSRVRDTEAFF. DNA for the CDR3: TGTGCCAGCGGCTCCAGGGTGAGGGACACTGAAGCTTTCTTT.

This clonotype has at least ten counts. The chain links TRBV11-2 to TRBJ1-2; D is unclear. The CDR3 covers 17 residues. Looked up from germline, CDR1 is SGHAT and CDR2 is FQNNGV. V lost 5 bases to trimming and J lost 4 bases, with 23 bases between them. CDR3 amino acids: CASSSRGTSRKTYGYTF. DNA for the CDR3: TGTGCCAGCAGCAGTCGTGGAACAAGCAGAAAGACCTATGGCTACACCTTC.

Ten or more counts support this clonotype. The CDR3 sequence is CASSLGAGAGRQETQYF. CDR3 sequence (DNA): TGTGCCAGCAGCTTAGGTGCCGGGGCGGGTCGCCAAGAGACCCAGTACTTC. The J gene is TRBJ2-5, the V gene TRBV11-1, with D perhaps assigned TRBD1 or TRBD2 (5 bases each). Germline CDR1 reads SGHAT; CDR2 reads FQDESV (reference sequence). The CDR3 extends over 17 amino acids. The V and J ends lost 1 base and 1 base respectively, with 16 bases between them. The complete variable domain, with remaining parts taken from reference TRBV11-1 and TRBJ2-5, reads EAEVAQSPRYKITEKSQAVAFWCDPISGHATLYWYRQILGQGPELLVQFQDESVVDDSQLPKDRFSAERLKGVDSTLKIQPAELGDSAMYLCASSLGAGAGRQETQYFGPGTRLLVL.

This clonotype was seen a handful of times. This chain links TRBV5-3 with TRBJ1-2; D call uncertain. TRBV5-3 falls under the ORF class, with uncertain function. The length of the CDR3 is 16 residues. Trimming pared 7 bases from V and 4 bases from J, leaving 23 bases between. CDR3 bases: TGTGCCAGATGCTCAAAAGTGGTGAGAAAGACCTATGGCTACACCTTC. This codes for CARCSKVVRKTYGYTF.

About this clonotype: This clone may be a read error of a much larger clone one base away. The rearrangement uses TRBV7-4 and TRBJ1-2; D unclear. Trimming cost V 4 bases and J 4 bases, with 22 bases left between them. The CDR3 has 17 residues. The germline CDR1 and CDR2 sequences are SGHVT and SQSDAQ. The CDR3 protein is CASSWNVSARRTYGYTF. The CDR3 coding sequence is TGTGCCAGCAGCTGGAACGTTTCAGCTCGAAGGACCTATGGCTACACCTTC.

Concerning this clonotype: At one of its ends the junction is not consistent with the germline gene, which may arise from a read error. The chain links TRBV18 to TRBJ1-6; TRBD1 matches 9 bases. Germline CDR1 reads KGHSH; CDR2 reads LQKENI. This CDR3 has 17 residues. The CDR3 DNA is TGTGCCAGCTCACTAGGACAGGGGTTATCCTATATTTCACCCCTCCACTTT. It encodes CASSLGQGLSYISPLHF.

Note on this clonotype: A single base separates this from a much larger clone, so it may be a read error. The chain carries TRBV20-1 and TRBJ1-5, with 7 bases aligning to TRBD1. Germline V gene sequence: CDR1 DFQATT, CDR2 SNEGSKA (reference sequence). The CDR3 spans 20 residues. In DNA form, the CDR3 reads TGCAGTGCTAGAGTACTCTCTACAGGGGTTGGTCCCGAAAGGTCTCAGCCCCGGCATTTT. Translating gives CSARVLSTGVGPERSQPRHF.

This clonotype was detected ten times or more. The rearrangement uses TRBV6-2 or TRBV6-3 and TRBJ1-2; D not certain. The CDR3 is 17 residues long. Trimming left V 5 bases short and J 4 bases short, with 23 bases between. From germline, CDR1 is MNHEY and CDR2 SVGEGT. In DNA, the CDR3 is TGTGCCAGCAGTCCATTTTCCTGCATCGGAAAGACCTATGGCTACACCTTC. It specifies CASSPFSCIGKTYGYTF.

CDR3 amino acids: CASDLANSRKTYGYTF. DNA for the CDR3: TGTGCCAGCGACCTTGCCAATAGTCGAAAGACCTATGGCTACACCTTC. The chain recombines TRBV5-6 with TRBJ1-2; no firm D call. This CDR3 is 16 amino acids long. V was clipped by 7 bases and J by 4 bases, with 23 bases between them. Germline V CDR1 and CDR2: SGHDT, YYEEEE.

This clonotype appeared many times. The V gene is TRBV2, the J gene TRBJ1-5, with 7 bases matching TRBD1. This CDR3 contains 13 residues. Germline V gene lookup returns CDR1 SNHLY and CDR2 FYNNEI. With V trimmed by 4 bases and J by 7 bases, 4 bases remained unmatched. CDR3 residues: CASSGQGQQPQHF. The DNA of the CDR3 is TGTGCCAGCAGTGGACAGGGACAGCAGCCCCAGCATTTT.

This clonotype was counted at least ten times. The chain uses TRBV11-3 and TRBJ2-2; D ambiguous. V was clipped by 6 bases and J by 6 bases, with 5 bases between them. The CDR3 runs to 11 residues. The V gene's germline CDR1 is SGHNT and CDR2 YENEEA. The CDR3 nucleotides read TGTGCCAGCAGAGGCCCCGGGGAGCTGTTTTTT. Protein: CASRGPGELFF. The whole variable domain, remainder taken from reference TRBV11-3 and TRBJ2-2, is EAGVVQSPRYKIIEKKQPVAFWCNPISGHNTLYWYLQNLGQGPELLIRYENEEAVDDSQLPKDRFSAERLKGVDSTLKIQPAELGDSAVYLCASRGPGELFFGEGSRLTVL.

This clonotype was found many times. V gene TRBV30 combines with J gene TRBJ2-2; tentative D call: TRBD1 (5 bases). The CDR3 covers 15 residues. V lost 5 bases and J lost 4, with 17 bases in between. Per the germline V gene, CDR1 is GTSNPN and CDR2 is SVGIG (reference sequence). The CDR3 protein is CAWASDGRGTGELFF. CDR3 nucleotides: TGTGCCTGGGCTTCGGACGGAAGGGGCACCGGGGAGCTGTTTTTT.

Of note for this clonotype: A much larger clone lies one base from this, so it may be a read error. The chain carries TRBV11-3 and TRBJ1-2, with D perhaps TRBD1 (6 bases). This CDR3 spans 17 amino acids. The germline V gene encodes CDR1 SGHNT and CDR2 YENEEA. The V gene lost 8 bases and the J gene lost 1 base, with 23 bases spanning the gap. The CDR3 DNA follows: TGTGCCAGCGGCCCCGGAGGGGGGGTCGGGGATAACTATGGCTACACCTTC. It encodes CASGPGGGVGDNYGYTF.

The sample holds a few counts of this clonotype. This sequence joins TRBV3-1 and TRBJ1-1; D is undetermined. Germline V gene sequence: CDR1 LGHDT, CDR2 YNNKEL (reference sequence). V dropped 5 bases and J dropped 4 bases, with 23 bases sitting between them. The CDR3 has 17 amino acids. This CDR3 is CASSAWNPISIRTEAFF. CDR3 DNA: TGTGCCAGCAGCGCATGGAATCCCATTTCAATTCGCACTGAAGCTTTCTTT.

This clonotype was recorded many times. The CDR3 is CASSLRRTDTQYF. In DNA, the CDR3 is TGTGCCAGCAGTCTTCGACGCACAGATACGCAGTATTTT. V is TRBV6-5 and J is TRBJ2-3; D is unresolved. CDR3 length: 13 amino acids. V was pared by 5 bases and J by 1 base, with 7 bases between. Germline lookup yields CDR1 MNHEY and CDR2 SVGAGI.

This clonotype was detected only a few times. The rearrangement links TRBV9 to TRBJ1-2, with D unclear. Deletions cut 0 bases from V and 8 bases from J, with 8 bases between. CDR1 SGDLS and CDR2 YYNGEE come from the germline V gene. The CDR3 spans 12 residues. The CDR3 region has the DNA TGTGCCAGCAGCGTAGGGCTGGGGGGCTACACCTTC. The encoded protein is CASSVGLGGYTF.

Note on this clonotype: This may be a read error: a much more frequent sequence differs by one nucleotide. The chain recombines TRBV7-2 with TRBJ2-7; D is unclear. The germline V gene encodes CDR1 SGHTA and CDR2 FQGNSA. The CDR3 length is 12 residues. Deletions cut 5 bases from V and 7 bases from J, with 12 bases between. The CDR3 DNA sequence: TGTGCCAGCAGCGTAGATCCGAGAGAGCAGTACTTC. This encodes CASSVDPREQYF.

This clonotype was observed at least ten times. The chain links TRBV24-1 to TRBJ1-2; D gene uncertain. V shed 6 bases and J shed 4 bases, with 23 bases lying between them. This CDR3 is built from 17 residues. Germline V gene data show CDR1 as KGHDR and CDR2 as SFDVKD. The CDR3 nucleotides read TGTGCCACCAGTATCAAGTGTAGTACCAGAAAGACCTATGGCTACACCTTC. Amino acids: CATSIKCSTRKTYGYTF.

This clonotype came up many times. This chain joins TRBV5-5 and TRBJ2-5, with 9 positions matching TRBD1. The CDR3 has 16 residues. Losses at the gene ends were 4 bases for V and 5 bases for J; bases not matched to a gene: 12. The germline V gene has CDR1 SGHKS and CDR2 YYEKEE (reference sequence). CDR3 region: CASSKDRGQRWETQYF. CDR3 in DNA: TGTGCCAGCAGCAAGGACAGGGGTCAAAGGTGGGAGACCCAGTACTTC.

This clonotype was found many times. The chain uses TRBV20-1 and TRBJ2-1; TRBD2 might be the D (6 bases). Germline CDR1 reads DFQATT; CDR2 reads SNEGSKA (reference sequence). V lost 4 bases, J lost 6 bases, and 10 bases lay in between. The CDR3 runs to 12 residues. CDR3 in amino acids: CSANREFNEQFF. DNA of the CDR3: TGCAGTGCTAACCGGGAGTTCAATGAGCAGTTCTTC.

This clonotype came up a few times. The CDR3, as DNA: TGTGCCAGCAGCGTGTATGTTAAGGCTGGAAAGACCTATGGCTACACCTTC. Amino acids: CASSVYVKAGKTYGYTF. The chain links TRBV11-1 to TRBJ1-2; no clear D. The CDR3 sequence is 17 residues long. V was pared by 5 bases and J by 4 bases, with 23 bases between. Germline CDR1 is SGHAT and CDR2 is FQDESV (reference sequence).

Of note for this clonotype: A much larger clonotype is one base distant, so this may be a read error. The chain employs TRBV4-3 and TRBJ1-2, with D hard to call. Per the germline V gene, CDR1 is LGHNA and CDR2 is YSLEER. The V end was cut by 7 bases, the J end by 4 bases, with 25 bases between. The CDR3 extends over 17 amino acids. The CDR3 region is CASIGIIGRRKTYGYTF. The CDR3, as DNA: TGCGCCAGCATCGGTATTATAGGACGTCGAAAGACCTATGGCTACACCTTC.

This clonotype was detected many times. This chain links TRBV12-3 or TRBV12-4 with TRBJ1-4, with D perhaps TRBD1 (6 bases). The CDR3 sequence is 14 residues long. The V end lost 8 bases, the J end lost 6 bases, and 16 bases lay between the germline ends. CDR3 sequence reads: CASARGTGDEKLFF. The CDR3 bases are TGTGCCAGCGCCAGGGGAACGGGGGATGAAAAACTGTTTTTT.

This clonotype was counted many times. This chain joins TRBV11-3 and TRBJ2-1; TRBD1 is a possible D gene (6 bases). CDR1 SGHNT and CDR2 YENEEA come from the germline V gene. Trimming pared 0 bases from V and 10 bases from J, leaving 10 bases between. The CDR3 is 13 amino acids. The CDR3 DNA follows: TGTGCCAGCAGCTTAGAGTTGGACAGAGAGCAGTTCTTC. This codes for CASSLELDREQFF. The full variable domain, rest sourced from reference TRBV11-3 and TRBJ2-1, is EAGVVQSPRYKIIEKKQPVAFWCNPISGHNTLYWYLQNLGQGPELLIRYENEEAVDDSQLPKDRFSAERLKGVDSTLKIQPAELGDSAVYLCASSLELDREQFFGPGTRLTVL.

This clonotype came up many times. V and J are TRBV6-5 and TRBJ1-1; D unclear. This CDR3 is built from 11 residues. Germline V CDR1 and CDR2: MNHEY, SVGAGI. The V end lost 8 bases, the J end lost 4 bases, and 8 bases lay between the germline ends. CDR3 sequence reads: CASRSGTEAFF. In DNA form, the CDR3 reads TGTGCCAGCCGTTCGGGCACTGAAGCTTTCTTT.

At least ten counts were recorded for this clonotype. V gene TRBV6-5 combines with J gene TRBJ1-2; 10 bases align to TRBD1. CDR3 length equals 15 residues. The V and J ends lost 5 bases and 4 bases, in that order; junction bases with no gene match: 7. Germline V gene lookup returns CDR1 MNHEY and CDR2 SVGAGI. The CDR3 nucleotides read TGTGCCAGCAGTCGACAGGGGGCGCAAGGCTATGGCTACACCTTC. This encodes CASSRQGAQGYGYTF.

The chain joins TRBV27 to TRBJ1-1; the D is unclear. Trimming left V 4 bases short and J 3 bases short, with 12 bases between. The CDR3 loop spans 14 amino acids. Germline V gene sequence: CDR1 MNHEY, CDR2 SMNVEV (reference sequence). The CDR3 loop reads CASSWDVRDTEAFF. CDR3 nucleotides: TGTGCCAGCAGTTGGGATGTACGGGACACTGAAGCTTTCTTT.

This clonotype was recorded at least ten times. V is TRBV12-5 and J is TRBJ1-2, with D perhaps matching TRBD1 (5 bases). The germline V and J ends were trimmed by 5 bases and 4 bases, with 23 bases remaining between them. CDR3 size: 17 residues. Germline lookup yields CDR1 LGHNT and CDR2 FRNRAP. CDR3 bases: TGTGCTAGTGGTAGAGCAGTTTTGCAGGGAAAGACCTATGGCTACACCTTC. It yields the protein CASGRAVLQGKTYGYTF. The variable domain in full, completed from reference TRBV12-5 and TRBJ1-2, reads DARVTQTPRHKVTEMGQEVTMRCQPILGHNTVFWYRQTMMQGLELLAYFRNRAPLDDSGMPKDRFSAEMPDATLATLKIQPSEPRDSAVYFCASGRAVLQGKTYGYTFGSGTRLTVV.